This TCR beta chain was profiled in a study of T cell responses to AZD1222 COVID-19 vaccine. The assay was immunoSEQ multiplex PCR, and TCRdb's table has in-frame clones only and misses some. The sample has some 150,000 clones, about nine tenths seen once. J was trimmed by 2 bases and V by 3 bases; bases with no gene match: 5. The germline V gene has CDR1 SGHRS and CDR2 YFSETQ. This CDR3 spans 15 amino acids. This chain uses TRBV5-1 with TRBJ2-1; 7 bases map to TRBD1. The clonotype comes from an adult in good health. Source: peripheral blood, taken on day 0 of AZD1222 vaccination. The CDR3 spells CASSYEGQAYNEQFF. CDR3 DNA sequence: TGCGCCAGCAGCTACGAAGGACAGGCCTACAATGAGCAGTTCTTC.